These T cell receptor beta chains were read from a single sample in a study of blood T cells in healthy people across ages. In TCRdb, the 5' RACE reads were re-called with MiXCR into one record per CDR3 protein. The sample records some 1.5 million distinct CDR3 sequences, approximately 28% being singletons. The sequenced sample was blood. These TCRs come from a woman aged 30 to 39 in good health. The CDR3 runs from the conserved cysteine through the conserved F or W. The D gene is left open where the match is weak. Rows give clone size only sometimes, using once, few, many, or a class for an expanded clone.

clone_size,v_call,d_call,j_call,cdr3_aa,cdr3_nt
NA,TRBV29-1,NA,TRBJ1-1,CSVCRAVSTEAFF,TGCAGCGTTTGCCGGGCGGTGAGCACTGAAGCTTTCTTT
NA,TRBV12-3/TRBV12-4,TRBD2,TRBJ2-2,CASRTRSGGNTGELFF,TGTGCCAGCAGGACCCGGAGCGGGGGAAACACCGGGGAGCTGTTTTTT
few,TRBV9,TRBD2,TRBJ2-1,CASSGGTSGSWNEQFF,TGTGCCAGCAGCGGGGGGACTAGCGGGAGTTGGAATGAGCAGTTCTTC
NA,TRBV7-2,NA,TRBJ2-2,CASSPMALNTGELFF,TGTGCCAGCAGCCCCATGGCCCTAAACACCGGGGAGCTGTTTTTT
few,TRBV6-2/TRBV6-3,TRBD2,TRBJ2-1,CASNTVAGGAYEQFF,TGTGCCAGCAATACAGTAGCGGGGGGGGCCTATGAGCAGTTCTTC
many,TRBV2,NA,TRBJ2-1,CASRASSYNEQFF,TGTGCCAGCAGGGCCAGCTCCTACAATGAGCAGTTCTTC
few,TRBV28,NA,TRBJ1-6,CASSPLYPGRRSPLHF,TGTGCCAGCAGCCCTCTTTATCCGGGGCGTAGGTCACCCCTCCACTTT
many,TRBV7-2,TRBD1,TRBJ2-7,CASSLNSGTDLYEQYF,TGTGCCAGCAGCTTGAACTCCGGGACAGATCTCTACGAGCAGTACTTC
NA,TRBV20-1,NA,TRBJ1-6,CSARDPGLSSYNSPLHF,TGCAGTGCTAGAGATCCGGGGCTGAGCTCCTATAATTCACCCCTCCACTTT
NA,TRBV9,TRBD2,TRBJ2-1,CASSVDGRDNNEQFF,TGTGCCAGCAGCGTAGACGGGAGGGATAACAATGAGCAGTTCTTC
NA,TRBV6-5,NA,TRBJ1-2,CAGSYTLTALYGYTF,TGTGCCGGCAGTTACACCCTGACAGCTCTCTATGGCTACACCTTC
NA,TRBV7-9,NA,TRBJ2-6,CASSLKATGANVLTF,TGTGCCAGCAGCTTAAAGGCGACTGGGGCCAACGTCCTGACTTTC
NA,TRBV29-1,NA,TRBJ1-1,CSVEAQMNTEAFF,TGCAGCGTTGAAGCACAGATGAACACTGAAGCTTTCTTT
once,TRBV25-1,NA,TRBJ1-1,CASLKLNTEAFF,TGTGCCAGTCTCAAGTTGAACACTGAAGCTTTCTTT
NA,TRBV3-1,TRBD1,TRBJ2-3,CASSQNRGTGFFGTQYF,TGTGCCAGCAGCCAAAACCGGGGGACAGGGTTTTTCGGTACGCAGTATTTT
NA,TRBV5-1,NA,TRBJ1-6,CASSSGQNHSPLHF,TGCGCCAGCAGCTCTGGACAGAATCATTCACCCCTCCACTTT
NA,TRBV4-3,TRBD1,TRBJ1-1,CASSQDPGTGLAFF,TGCGCCAGCAGCCAAGACCCCGGGACAGGGTTAGCTTTCTTT
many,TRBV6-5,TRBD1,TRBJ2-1,CASSSDRGRINEQFF,TGTGCCAGCAGTTCGGACAGGGGGCGCATTAATGAGCAGTTCTTC
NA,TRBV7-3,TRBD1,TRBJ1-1,CASSSNTGDTEAFF,TGTGCCAGCAGCTCCAACACAGGGGACACTGAAGCTTTCTTT
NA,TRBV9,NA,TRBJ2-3,CASSAEWGLEDTQYF,TGTGCCAGCAGCGCCGAGTGGGGGCTTGAAGATACGCAGTATTTT
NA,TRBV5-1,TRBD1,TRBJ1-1,CASSQGQGTPFF,TGCGCCAGCAGCCAGGGACAGGGAACACCTTTCTTT
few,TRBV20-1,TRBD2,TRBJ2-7,CSARPTSGRAGYNEQYF,TGCAGTGCTAGACCGACTAGCGGGAGGGCCGGTTACAATGAGCAGTACTTC
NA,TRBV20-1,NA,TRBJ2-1,CSADHTRGLRSYNEQFF,TGCAGTGCTGACCATACGCGGGGACTTCGCTCCTACAATGAGCAGTTCTTC
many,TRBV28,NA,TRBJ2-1,CASSTPLAGRYNEQFF,TGTGCCAGCAGTACCCCGCTGGCGGGGCGTTACAATGAGCAGTTCTTC
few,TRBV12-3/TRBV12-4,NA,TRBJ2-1,CASASRSSYNEQFF,TGTGCCAGCGCCAGCAGGAGCTCCTACAATGAGCAGTTCTTC
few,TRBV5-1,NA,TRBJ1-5,CASSLAGGLDQPQHF,TGCGCCAGCAGCTTGGCCGGGGGACTCGATCAGCCCCAGCATTTT
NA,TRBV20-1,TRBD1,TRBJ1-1,CSARVRTGGRTEAFF,TGCAGTGCTAGAGTTAGGACAGGGGGGAGGACTGAAGCTTTCTTT
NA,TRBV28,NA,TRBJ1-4,CASSTEGLPNEKLFF,TGTGCCAGCAGTACAGAGGGGTTGCCTAATGAAAAACTGTTTTTT
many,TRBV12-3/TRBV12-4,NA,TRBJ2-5,CASRIPGVTYF,TGTGCCAGCCGTATACCCGGGGTAACGTACTTC
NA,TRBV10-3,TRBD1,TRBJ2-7,CAISEASGQVHF,TGTGCCATCAGTGAGGCCTCCGGACAGGTCCACTTC
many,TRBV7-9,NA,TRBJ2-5,CASSLSSIRQETQYF,TGTGCCAGCAGCTTATCGTCAATTCGGCAAGAGACCCAGTACTTC
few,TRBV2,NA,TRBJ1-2,CASSAQSYGYTF,TGTGCCAGCAGTGCCCAGAGCTATGGCTACACCTTC
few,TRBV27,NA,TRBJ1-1,CASSPKIGDTEAFF,TGTGCCAGCAGTCCGAAAATAGGAGACACTGAAGCTTTCTTT
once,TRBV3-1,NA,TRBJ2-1,CASSPIGLLYNEQFF,TGTGCCAGCAGCCCGATAGGACTGTTGTACAATGAGCAGTTCTTC
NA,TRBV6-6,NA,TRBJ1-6,CASSYGSISYNSPLHF,TGTGCCAGCAGTTACGGTTCGATCTCCTATAATTCACCCCTCCACTTT
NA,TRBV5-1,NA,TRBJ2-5,CASSRVGAGETQYF,TGCGCCAGCAGCAGGGTCGGCGCTGGGGAGACCCAGTACTTC
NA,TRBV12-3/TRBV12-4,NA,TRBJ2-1,CASTSAGEQFF,TGTGCCAGCACTAGCGCGGGGGAGCAGTTCTTC
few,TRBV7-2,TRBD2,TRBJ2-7,CASSSGLAPNYEQYF,TGTGCCAGCAGCTCCGGACTAGCGCCCAACTACGAGCAGTACTTC
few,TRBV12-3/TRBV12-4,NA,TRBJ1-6,CASSLVGRNSPLHF,TGTGCCAGCAGTTTAGTGGGGCGCAATTCACCCCTCCACTTT
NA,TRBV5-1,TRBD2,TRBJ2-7,CASSLVSGKNEQYF,TGCGCCAGCAGCTTGGTTAGCGGGAAGAACGAGCAGTACTTC
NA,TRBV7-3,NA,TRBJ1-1,CASSLGGGARTEAFF,TGTGCCAGCAGCTTAGGTGGGGGGGCGCGGACTGAAGCTTTCTTT
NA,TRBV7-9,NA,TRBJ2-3,CASSSIPGTDTQYF,TGTGCCAGCAGCTCCATCCCAGGCACAGATACGCAGTATTTT
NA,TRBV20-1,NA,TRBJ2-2,CSARGGTGNTGELFF,TGCAGTGCTAGAGGTGGAACAGGAAACACCGGGGAGCTGTTTTTT
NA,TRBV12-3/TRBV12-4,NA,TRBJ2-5,CASRGDPEAQYF,TGTGCCAGCAGAGGGGACCCCGAGGCCCAGTACTTC
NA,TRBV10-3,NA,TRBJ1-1,CAISEAQHTEAFF,TGTGCCATCAGTGAAGCACAGCACACTGAAGCTTTCTTT
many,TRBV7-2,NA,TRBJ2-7,CASSPMTVSYEQYF,TGTGCCAGCAGCCCCATGACAGTCTCCTACGAGCAGTACTTC
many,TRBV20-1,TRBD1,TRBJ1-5,CSARDMDRVNQPQHF,TGCAGTGCTAGAGATATGGACAGGGTCAATCAGCCCCAGCATTTT
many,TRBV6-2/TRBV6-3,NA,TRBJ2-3,CASRTLTDTQYF,TGTGCCAGCAGAACTTTAACAGATACGCAGTATTTT
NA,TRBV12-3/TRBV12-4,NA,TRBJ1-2,CASSPVGGGGNGYTF,TGTGCCAGCAGCCCCGTTGGTGGGGGAGGCAATGGCTACACCTTC
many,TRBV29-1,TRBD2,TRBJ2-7,CSAFGGGITTYEQYF,TGCAGCGCCTTCGGCGGGGGGATTACCACCTACGAGCAGTACTTC
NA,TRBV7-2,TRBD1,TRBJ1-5,CASSPSGGSSNQPQHF,TGTGCCAGCAGCCCATCAGGGGGCTCAAGCAATCAGCCCCAGCATTTT
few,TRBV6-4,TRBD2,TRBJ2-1,CASSESGGGNNEQFF,TGTGCCAGCAGCGAATCAGGCGGGGGAAACAATGAGCAGTTCTTC
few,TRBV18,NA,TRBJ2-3,CASSSLQGRGDTQYF,TGTGCCAGCTCATCGCTCCAGGGTAGAGGTGATACGCAGTATTTT
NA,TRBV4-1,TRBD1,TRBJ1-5,CASSQETGVGNQPQHF,TGCGCCAGCAGCCAAGAGACAGGGGTCGGCAATCAGCCCCAGCATTTT
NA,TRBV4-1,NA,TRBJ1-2,CASSQDPAGGYTF,TGCGCCAGCAGCCAAGATCCGGCAGGTGGCTACACCTTC